This T cell receptor (beta chain) appears in the sequencing data of a study of blood T cells in healthy people across ages. The CDR3 spans 14 residues. Germline V gives CDR1 SGHAT, CDR2 FQDESV (reference sequence). V was cut by 7 bases and J by 4 bases, with 16 bases left in between. This clonotype appeared a few times. A second PCR, run for 7 to 11 cycles, used a sample-barcoded 5' primer plus a J-beta primer mix. Using its own MiXCR run on the 5' RACE reads, TCRdb lists one record per CDR3 protein. The sample yields 800,000 to 950,000 distinct CDR3 sequences, under 35% seen once. These same data were also listed under a study on T cells of mothers and their children. Turning to that study: Three healthy Caucasian mothers served as donors, and their six children did as well.

Sequenced input: blood. The receptor comes from a woman aged 40 to 50 in good health. The chain recombines TRBV11-1 with TRBJ1-1; D is unresolved. The CDR3 DNA reads as TGTGCCAGCAAACTTACGAGTGGAATCACTGAAGCTTTCTTT. Translated, it gives CASKLTSGITEAFF. Looking up the rest from reference TRBV11-1 and TRBJ1-1 gives the full variable domain: EAEVAQSPRYKITEKSQAVAFWCDPISGHATLYWYRQILGQGPELLVQFQDESVVDDSQLPKDRFSAERLKGVDSTLKIQPAELGDSAMYLCASKLTSGITEAFFGQGTRLTVV.